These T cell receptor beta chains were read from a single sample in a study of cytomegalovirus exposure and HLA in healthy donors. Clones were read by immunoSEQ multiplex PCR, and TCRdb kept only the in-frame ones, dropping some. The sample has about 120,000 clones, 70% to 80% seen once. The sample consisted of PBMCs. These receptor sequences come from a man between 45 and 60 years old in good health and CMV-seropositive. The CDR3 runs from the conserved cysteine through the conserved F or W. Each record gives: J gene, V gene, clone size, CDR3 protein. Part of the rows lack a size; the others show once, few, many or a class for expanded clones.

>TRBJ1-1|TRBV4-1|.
CASSPGGTEAFF
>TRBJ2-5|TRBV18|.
CASSFQEGETQYF
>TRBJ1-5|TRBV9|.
CASSAQGLSQPQHF
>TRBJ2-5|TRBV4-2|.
CASSLGQGEETQYF
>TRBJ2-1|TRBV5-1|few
CASSPLPPGGGNEQFF
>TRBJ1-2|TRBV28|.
CASSPGQDYGYTF
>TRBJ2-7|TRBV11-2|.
CASSSLRDRGNEQYF
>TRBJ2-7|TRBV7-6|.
CASSPDREREQYF
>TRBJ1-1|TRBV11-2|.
CASSPLRGGYSTEAFF
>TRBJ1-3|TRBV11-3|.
CASSSKGAVGGNTIYF
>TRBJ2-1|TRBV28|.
CASRLAGEGNEQFF
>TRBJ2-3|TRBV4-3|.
CASSQDHSSDTQYF
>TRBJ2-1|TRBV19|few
CASTDGQGLNEQFF
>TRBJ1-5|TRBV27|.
CASGRVGSNQPQHF
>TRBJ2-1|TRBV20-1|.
CSARWGDEQFF
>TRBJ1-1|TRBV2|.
CASKATMNTEAFF
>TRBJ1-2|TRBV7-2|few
CASRGRGGEYGYTF
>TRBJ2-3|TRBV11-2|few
CASSLDKGSDTQYF
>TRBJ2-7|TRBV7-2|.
CASSYGQARHEQYF
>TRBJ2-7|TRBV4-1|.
CASSQDNLPYEQYF
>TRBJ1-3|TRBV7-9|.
CASTSRGQGPGNTIYF
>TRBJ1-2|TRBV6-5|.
CASSYQGGYTF
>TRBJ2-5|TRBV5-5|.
CASSPRQGKTQYF
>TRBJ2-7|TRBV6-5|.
CASITGRGEQYF
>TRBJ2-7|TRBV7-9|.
CASSVALGRGTYEQYF
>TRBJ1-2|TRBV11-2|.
CASSSVRDRVNWYTF
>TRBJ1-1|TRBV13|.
CASSLRGLNTEAFF
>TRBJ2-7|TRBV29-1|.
CSVVLTGVAYEQYF
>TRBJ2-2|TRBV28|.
CASSSGLITGELFF
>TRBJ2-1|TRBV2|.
CARGLGSGVYNEQFF
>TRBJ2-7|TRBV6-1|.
CATYPSTSVYEQYF
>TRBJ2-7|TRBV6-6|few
CASSPGQEQYF
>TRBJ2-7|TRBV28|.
CASKRDRLVGAEFSPYEQYF
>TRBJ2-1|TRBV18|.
CASSPLAGGGNEQFF
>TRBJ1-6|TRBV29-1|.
CSAEDRPSPLHF
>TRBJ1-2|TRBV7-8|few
CASSLGRSGEYSGYTF
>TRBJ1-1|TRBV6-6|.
CASSYQGLGNTEAFF